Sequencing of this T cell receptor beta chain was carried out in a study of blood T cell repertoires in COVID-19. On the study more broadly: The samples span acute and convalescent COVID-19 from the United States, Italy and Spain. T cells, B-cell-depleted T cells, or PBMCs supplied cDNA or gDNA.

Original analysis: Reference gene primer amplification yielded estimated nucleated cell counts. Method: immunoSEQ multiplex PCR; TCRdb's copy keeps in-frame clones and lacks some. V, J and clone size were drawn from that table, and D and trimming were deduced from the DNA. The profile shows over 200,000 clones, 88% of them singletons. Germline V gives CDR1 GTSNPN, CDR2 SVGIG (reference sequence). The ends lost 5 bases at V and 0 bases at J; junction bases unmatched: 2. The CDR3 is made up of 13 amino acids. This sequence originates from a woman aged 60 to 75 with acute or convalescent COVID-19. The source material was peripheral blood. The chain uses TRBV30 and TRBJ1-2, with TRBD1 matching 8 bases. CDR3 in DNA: TGTGCCTGGCGGGACAGGACTAACTATGGCTACACCTTC. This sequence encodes CAWRDRTNYGYTF.